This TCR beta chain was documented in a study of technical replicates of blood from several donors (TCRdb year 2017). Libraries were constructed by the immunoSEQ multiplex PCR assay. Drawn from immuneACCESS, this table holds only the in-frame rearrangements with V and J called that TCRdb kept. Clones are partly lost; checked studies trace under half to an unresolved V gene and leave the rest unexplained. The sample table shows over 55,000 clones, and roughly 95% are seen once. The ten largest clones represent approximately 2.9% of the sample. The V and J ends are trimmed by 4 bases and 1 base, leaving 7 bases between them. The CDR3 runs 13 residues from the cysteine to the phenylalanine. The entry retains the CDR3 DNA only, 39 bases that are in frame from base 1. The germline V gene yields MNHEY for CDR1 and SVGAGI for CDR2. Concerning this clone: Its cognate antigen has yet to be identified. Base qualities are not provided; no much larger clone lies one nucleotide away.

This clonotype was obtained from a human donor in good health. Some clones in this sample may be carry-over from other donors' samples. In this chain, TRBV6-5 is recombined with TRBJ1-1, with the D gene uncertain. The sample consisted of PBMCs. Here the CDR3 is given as CASSWRKNTEAFF. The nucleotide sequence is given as TGTGCCAGCAGTTGGCGGAAGAACACTGAAGCTTTCTTT.